This TCR beta chain was sequenced during a study of T-cell reconstitution after alpha-beta-depleted transplantation in children. The TCRbeta library incorporated unique molecular identifiers. TCRdb analysed the PCR reads with MiXCR anew, one entry per CDR3 protein. The table includes approximately 400,000 distinct CDR3 sequences, roughly a tenth detected once. This clonotype came up a few times. Trimming shortened V by 5 bases and J by 4 bases, and 14 bases separated the two germline ends. This CDR3 is built from 15 residues. In germline, CDR1 is SGHTA, CDR2 FQGNSA. This TCR was sampled from a human donor who donated a stem cell graft to a child with acute myeloid leukemia. Material: PBMCs from the stem cell graft donor, obtained from the stem cell graft. The chain employs TRBV7-2 and TRBJ1-4, with D unresolved. The CDR3 coding sequence is TGTGCCAGCAGCCCCCCAGTCGGCCATAATGAAAAACTGTTTTTT. Its translation is CASSPPVGHNEKLFF. The full variable domain, completed using reference TRBV7-2 and TRBJ1-4, is GAGVSQSPSNKVTEKGKDVELRCDPISGHTALYWYRQSLGQGLEFLIYFQGNSAPDKSGLPSDRFSAERTGGSVSTLTIQRTQQEDSAVYLCASSPPVGHNEKLFFGSGTQLSVL.